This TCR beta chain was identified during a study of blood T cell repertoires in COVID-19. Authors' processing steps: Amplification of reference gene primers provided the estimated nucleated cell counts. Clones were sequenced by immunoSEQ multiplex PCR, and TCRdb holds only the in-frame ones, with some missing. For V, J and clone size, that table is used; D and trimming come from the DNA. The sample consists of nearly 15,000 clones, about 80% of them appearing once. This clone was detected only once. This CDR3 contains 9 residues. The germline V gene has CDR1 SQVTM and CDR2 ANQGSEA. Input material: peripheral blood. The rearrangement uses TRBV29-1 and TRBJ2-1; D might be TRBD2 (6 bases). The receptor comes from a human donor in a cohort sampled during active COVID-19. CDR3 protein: CTAGGEQFF. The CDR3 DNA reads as TGCACCGCTGGGGGGGAGCAGTTCTTC.